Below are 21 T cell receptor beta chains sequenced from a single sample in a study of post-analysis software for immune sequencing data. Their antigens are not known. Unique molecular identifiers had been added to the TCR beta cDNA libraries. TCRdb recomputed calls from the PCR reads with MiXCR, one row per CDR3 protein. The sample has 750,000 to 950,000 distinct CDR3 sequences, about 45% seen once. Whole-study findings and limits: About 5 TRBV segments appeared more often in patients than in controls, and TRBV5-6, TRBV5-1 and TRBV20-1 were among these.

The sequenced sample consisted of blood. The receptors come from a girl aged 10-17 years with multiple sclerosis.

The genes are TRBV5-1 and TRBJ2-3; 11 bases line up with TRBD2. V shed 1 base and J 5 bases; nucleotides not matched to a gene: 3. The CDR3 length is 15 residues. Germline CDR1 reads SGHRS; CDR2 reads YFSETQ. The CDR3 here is CASSLLAGGRDTQYF. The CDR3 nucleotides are TGCGCCAGCAGCTTGCTAGCGGGAGGCAGAGATACGCAGTATTTT. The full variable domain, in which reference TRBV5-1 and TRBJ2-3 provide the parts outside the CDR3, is KAGVTQTPRYLIKTRGQQVTLSCSPISGHRSVSWYQQTPGQGLQFLFEYFSETQRNKGNFPGRFSGRQFSNSRSEMNVSTLELGDSALYLCASSLLAGGRDTQYFGPGTRLTVL.

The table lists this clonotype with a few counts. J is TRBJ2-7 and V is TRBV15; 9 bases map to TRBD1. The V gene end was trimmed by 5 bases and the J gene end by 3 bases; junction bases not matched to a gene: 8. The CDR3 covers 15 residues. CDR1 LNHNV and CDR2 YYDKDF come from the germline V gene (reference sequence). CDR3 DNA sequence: TGTGCCACCAGCTCCACCCGGGACAGGGTCTACGAGCAGTACTTC. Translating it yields CATSSTRDRVYEQYF.

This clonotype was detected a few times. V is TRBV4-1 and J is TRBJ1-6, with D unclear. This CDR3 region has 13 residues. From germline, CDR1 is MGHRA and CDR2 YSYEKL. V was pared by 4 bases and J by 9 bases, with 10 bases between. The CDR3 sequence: CASSPGVGSPLHF. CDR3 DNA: TGCGCCAGCAGCCCCGGGGTCGGTTCACCCCTCCACTTT.

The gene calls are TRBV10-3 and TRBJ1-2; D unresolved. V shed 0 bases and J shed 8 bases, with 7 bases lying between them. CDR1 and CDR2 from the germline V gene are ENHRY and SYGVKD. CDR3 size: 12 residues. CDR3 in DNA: TGTGCCATCAGTGAGTCGTCACGAGGCTACACCTTC. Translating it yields CAISESSRGYTF.

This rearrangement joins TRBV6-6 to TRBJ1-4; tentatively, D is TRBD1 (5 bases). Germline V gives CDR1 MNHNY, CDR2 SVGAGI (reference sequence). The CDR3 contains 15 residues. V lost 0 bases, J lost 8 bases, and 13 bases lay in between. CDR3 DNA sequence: TGTGCCAGCAGTTACTCAGAGGGACTGTGGGAAAAACTGTTTTTT. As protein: CASSYSEGLWEKLFF.

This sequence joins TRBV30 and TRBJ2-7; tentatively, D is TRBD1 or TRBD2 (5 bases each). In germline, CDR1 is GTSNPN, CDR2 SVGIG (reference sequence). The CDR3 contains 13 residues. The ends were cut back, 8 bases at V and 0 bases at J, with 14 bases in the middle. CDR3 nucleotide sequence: TGTGCCACCGACATCGGGGCCTCCTACGAGCAGTACTTC. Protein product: CATDIGASYEQYF.

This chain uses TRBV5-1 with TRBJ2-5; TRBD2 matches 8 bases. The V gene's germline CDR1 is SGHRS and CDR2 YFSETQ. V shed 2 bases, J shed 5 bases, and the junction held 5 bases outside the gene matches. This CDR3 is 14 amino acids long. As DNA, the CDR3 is TGCGCCAGCAGCTTCTCGGGAGGGGTGGAGACCCAGTACTTC. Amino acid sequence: CASSFSGGVETQYF. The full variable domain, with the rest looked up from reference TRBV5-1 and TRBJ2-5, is KAGVTQTPRYLIKTRGQQVTLSCSPISGHRSVSWYQQTPGQGLQFLFEYFSETQRNKGNFPGRFSGRQFSNSRSEMNVSTLELGDSALYLCASSFSGGVETQYFGPGTRLLVL.

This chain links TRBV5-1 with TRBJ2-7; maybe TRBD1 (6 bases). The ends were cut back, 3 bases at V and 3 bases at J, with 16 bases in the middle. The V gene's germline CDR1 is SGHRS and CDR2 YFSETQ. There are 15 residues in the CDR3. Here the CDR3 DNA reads TGCGCCAGCAGCTCCTTACAGGGTCGGGACTACGAGCAGTACTTC. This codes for CASSSLQGRDYEQYF. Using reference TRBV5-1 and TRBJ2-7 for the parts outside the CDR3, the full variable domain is KAGVTQTPRYLIKTRGQQVTLSCSPISGHRSVSWYQQTPGQGLQFLFEYFSETQRNKGNFPGRFSGRQFSNSRSEMNVSTLELGDSALYLCASSSLQGRDYEQYFGPGTRLTVT.

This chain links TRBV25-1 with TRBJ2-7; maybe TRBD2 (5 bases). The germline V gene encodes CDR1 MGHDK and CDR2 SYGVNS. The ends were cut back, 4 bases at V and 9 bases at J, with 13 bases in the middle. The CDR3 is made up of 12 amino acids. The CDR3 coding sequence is TGTGCCAGCAGTGGTACTGGACTCGGGCAGTACTTC. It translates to CASSGTGLGQYF.

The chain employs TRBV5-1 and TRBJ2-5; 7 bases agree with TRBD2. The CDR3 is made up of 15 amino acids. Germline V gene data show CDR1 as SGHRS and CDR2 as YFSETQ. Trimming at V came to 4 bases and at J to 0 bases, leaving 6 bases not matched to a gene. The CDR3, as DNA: TGCGCCAGCAGCCCCCCGCTAGCGGACCAAGAGACCCAGTACTTC. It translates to CASSPPLADQETQYF.

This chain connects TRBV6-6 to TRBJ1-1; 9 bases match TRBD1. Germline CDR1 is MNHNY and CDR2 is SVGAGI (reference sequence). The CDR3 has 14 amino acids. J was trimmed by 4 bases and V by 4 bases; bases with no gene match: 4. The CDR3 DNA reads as TGTGCCAGCAGTTCGCGGGACAGGGTCACTGAAGCTTTCTTT. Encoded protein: CASSSRDRVTEAFF.

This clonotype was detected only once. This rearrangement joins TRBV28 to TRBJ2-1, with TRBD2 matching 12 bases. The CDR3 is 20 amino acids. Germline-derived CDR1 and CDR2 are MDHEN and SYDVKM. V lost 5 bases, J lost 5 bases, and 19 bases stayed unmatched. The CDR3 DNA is TGTGCCAGCAGTCCCGACTCCTACAGGACTAGCGGGATGGATCACAATGAGCAGTTCTTC. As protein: CASSPDSYRTSGMDHNEQFF.

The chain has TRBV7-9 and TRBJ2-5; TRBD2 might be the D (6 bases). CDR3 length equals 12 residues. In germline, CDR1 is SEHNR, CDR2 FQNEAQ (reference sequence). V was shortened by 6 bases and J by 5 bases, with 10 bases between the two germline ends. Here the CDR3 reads CASSREPETQYF. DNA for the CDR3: TGTGCCAGCAGTCGGGAGCCCGAGACCCAGTACTTC.

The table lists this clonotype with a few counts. The CDR3 sequence is CASSQEFGADTQYF. In DNA, the CDR3 is TGTGCCAGCAGCCAAGAATTTGGGGCAGATACGCAGTATTTT. V and J are TRBV4-2 and TRBJ2-3; no reliable D call. The germline V and J ends were trimmed by 0 bases and 4 bases, with 8 bases remaining between them. Germline loops: CDR1 LGHNA, CDR2 YNFKEQ. The CDR3 contains 14 residues.

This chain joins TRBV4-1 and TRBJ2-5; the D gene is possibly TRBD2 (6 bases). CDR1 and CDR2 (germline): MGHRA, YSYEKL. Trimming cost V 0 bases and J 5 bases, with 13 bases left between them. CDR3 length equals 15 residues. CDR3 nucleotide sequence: TGCGCCAGCAGCCAAGACGGGGGAGGCGAGGAGACCCAGTACTTC. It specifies CASSQDGGGEETQYF.

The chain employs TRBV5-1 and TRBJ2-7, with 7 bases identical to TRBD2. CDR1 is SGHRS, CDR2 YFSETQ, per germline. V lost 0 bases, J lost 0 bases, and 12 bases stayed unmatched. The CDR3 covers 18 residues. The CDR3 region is CASSLAGTNGRFSYEQYF. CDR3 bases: TGCGCCAGCAGCTTGGCAGGGACTAACGGACGTTTCTCCTACGAGCAGTACTTC.

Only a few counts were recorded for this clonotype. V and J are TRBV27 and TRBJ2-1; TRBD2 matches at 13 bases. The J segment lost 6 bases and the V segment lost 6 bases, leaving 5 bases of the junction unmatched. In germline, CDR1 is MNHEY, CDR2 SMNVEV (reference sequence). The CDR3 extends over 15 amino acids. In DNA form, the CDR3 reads TGTGCCAGCAGGTTACTAGCGGGAGGGGGCAATGAGCAGTTCTTC. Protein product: CASRLLAGGGNEQFF.

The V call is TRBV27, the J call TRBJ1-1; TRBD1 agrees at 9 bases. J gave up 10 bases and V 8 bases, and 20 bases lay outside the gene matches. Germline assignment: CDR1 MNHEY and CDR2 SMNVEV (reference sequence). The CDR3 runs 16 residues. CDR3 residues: CASFTGTGTGRLRAFF. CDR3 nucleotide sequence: TGTGCCAGCTTCACAGGAACCGGGACAGGGAGATTAAGAGCTTTCTTT.

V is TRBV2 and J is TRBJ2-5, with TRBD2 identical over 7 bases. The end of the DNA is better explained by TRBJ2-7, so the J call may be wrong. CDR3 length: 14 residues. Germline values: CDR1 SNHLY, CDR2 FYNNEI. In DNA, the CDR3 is TGTGCCAGCAGTGAACCACTAGCGTATCGCGAGCAGTACTTC. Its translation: CASSEPLAYREQYF.

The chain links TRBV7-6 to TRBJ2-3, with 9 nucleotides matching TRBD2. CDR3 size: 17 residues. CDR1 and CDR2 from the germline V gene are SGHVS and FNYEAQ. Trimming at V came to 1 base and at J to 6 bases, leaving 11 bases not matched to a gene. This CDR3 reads CASSLEQPGAGGDTQYF. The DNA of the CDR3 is TGTGCCAGCAGCTTAGAACAGCCCGGGGCGGGAGGGGATACGCAGTATTTT.

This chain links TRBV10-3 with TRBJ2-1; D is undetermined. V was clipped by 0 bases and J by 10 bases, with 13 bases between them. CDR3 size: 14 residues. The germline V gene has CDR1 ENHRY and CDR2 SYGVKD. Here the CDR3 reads CAISESDPSLEQFF. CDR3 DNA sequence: TGTGCCATCAGTGAGTCGGACCCTAGTCTGGAGCAGTTCTTC.